This entry describes one TCR beta chain. The authors' processing: By means of reference gene primer amplification, nucleated cell counts were estimated. Clones were read by immunoSEQ multiplex PCR, and TCRdb kept only the in-frame ones, dropping some. V, J and clone size reflect that table, while D and trimming were determined from the DNA. The data show roughly 150,000 clones, around 88% seen once. The data originate from a study of blood T cell repertoires in COVID-19. On the study more broadly: Sites across the United States, Italy and Spain contributed samples from acute and convalescent COVID-19. T cells, B-cell-depleted T cells, or PBMCs supplied cDNA or gDNA.

This CDR3 region has 14 residues. V lost 5 bases to trimming and J lost 6 bases; unmatched junction nucleotides: 9. Per the germline V gene, CDR1 is LNHDA and CDR2 is SQIVND (reference sequence). The clonotype was recovered from a human donor in a cohort sampled during active COVID-19. The sample comprised peripheral blood. The chain uses TRBV19 and TRBJ1-1, with 7 nucleotides matching TRBD1. In nucleotides, the CDR3 is TGTGCCAGTAGTCACGGAGGGGGCCCTGCTGAAGCTTTCTTT. Amino acid sequence: CASSHGGGPAEAFF.